Given below is one T cell receptor (beta chain) in context. Its matching antigen is unknown. Germline CDR1 is DFQATT and CDR2 is SNEGSKA (reference sequence). This CDR3 spans 14 amino acids. With V trimmed by 5 bases and J by 4 bases, 10 bases remained unmatched. This entry comes from a study of blood T cells in healthy people across ages. Looking at the study overall: When template switching was applied, about one barcoded beta molecule was captured per two T cells.

The study's findings and limits: A conclusive naive versus antigen-experienced comparison was prevented by the unsorted PBMCs.

Combining a sample-barcoded 5' primer with a J-beta primer mix, a second PCR ran for about 7 to 11 cycles. Each cDNA was tagged by a template-switch adaptor containing 12 random nucleotides. MiXCR, run by TCRdb on the 5' RACE reads, gives a single entry per CDR3 protein. Of about 1.8 million distinct CDR3 sequences listed, about 50% are singletons. This receptor was identified in a woman aged 40 to 50 in good health. The J gene is TRBJ2-5, the V gene TRBV20-1, with TRBD2 identical over 7 bases. Input material: blood. This CDR3 reads CSAPGGGAGETQYF. The CDR3 bases are TGCAGTGCTCCCGGGGGAGGGGCTGGAGAGACCCAGTACTTC.